Listed below are T cell receptor beta chains from one sample, sequenced in a study of shared clonotypes between healthy human individuals. Measured with immunoSEQ multiplex PCR; TCRdb has only the in-frame clones, and not every one. The sample contains 800,000 to 950,000 clones, 96% of which appear only once. The sequencing sample was made of naive CD8+ T cells sorted from blood. These receptors were collected from a man aged 30 to 45 in good health. Both conserved end residues are part of each CDR3. Each record gives: clone size, J gene, D gene, CDR3 length, V gene, CDR3 protein, CDR3 DNA. The D gene is left open where the match is weak. Size is omitted from some rows. Given values are once, few, many or a class for expanded clones.

clone_size: .; j_call: TRBJ2-5; d_call: .; cdr3_length: 14; v_call: TRBV27; cdr3_aa: CASSLQGFQETQYF; cdr3_nt: TGTGCCAGCAGTTTACAGGGCTTCCAAGAGACCCAGTACTTC
clone_size: .; j_call: TRBJ2-1; d_call: TRBD2; cdr3_length: 15; v_call: TRBV7-9; cdr3_aa: CASSLVGLGYNEQFF; cdr3_nt: TGTGCCAGCAGCTTAGTTGGACTAGGATACAATGAGCAGTTCTTC
clone_size: .; j_call: TRBJ2-3; d_call: TRBD2; cdr3_length: 11; v_call: TRBV15; cdr3_aa: CATRGGDTQYF; cdr3_nt: TGTGCCACCAGGGGAGGGGATACGCAGTATTTT
clone_size: .; j_call: TRBJ2-7; d_call: TRBD2; cdr3_length: 12; v_call: TRBV29-1; cdr3_aa: CAAGGSSYEQYF; cdr3_nt: TGCGCGGCGGGAGGGAGCTCCTACGAGCAGTACTTC
clone_size: once; j_call: TRBJ2-3; d_call: .; cdr3_length: 14; v_call: TRBV18; cdr3_aa: CASSPSSDTDTQYF; cdr3_nt: TGTGCCAGCTCACCATCTTCAGACACAGATACGCAGTATTTT
clone_size: .; j_call: TRBJ2-2; d_call: .; cdr3_length: 15; v_call: TRBV7-9; cdr3_aa: CASSLVSVGTGELFF; cdr3_nt: TGTGCCAGCAGCTTAGTTAGCGTTGGCACCGGGGAGCTGTTTTTT
clone_size: few; j_call: TRBJ1-5; d_call: .; cdr3_length: 18; v_call: TRBV11-3; cdr3_aa: CASSPPWEGLIRNQPQHF; cdr3_nt: TGTGCCAGCAGCCCCCCGTGGGAGGGGCTAATCCGCAATCAGCCCCAGCATTTT
clone_size: .; j_call: TRBJ1-4; d_call: TRBD1; cdr3_length: 18; v_call: TRBV5-5; cdr3_aa: CASSFRTGGGVTNEKLFF; cdr3_nt: TGTGCCAGCAGCTTCAGGACAGGGGGCGGCGTGACTAATGAAAAACTGTTTTTT
clone_size: .; j_call: TRBJ2-3; d_call: .; cdr3_length: 16; v_call: TRBV4-3; cdr3_aa: CASSQDYRAVLDTQYF; cdr3_nt: TGCGCCAGCAGCCAAGATTACAGGGCAGTTTTAGATACGCAGTATTTT
clone_size: .; j_call: TRBJ1-1; d_call: TRBD1; cdr3_length: 13; v_call: TRBV29-1; cdr3_aa: CSVWTGGNTEAFF; cdr3_nt: TGCAGCGTTTGGACAGGGGGGAACACTGAAGCTTTCTTT
clone_size: .; j_call: TRBJ2-7; d_call: TRBD1; cdr3_length: 14; v_call: TRBV27; cdr3_aa: CASSLDRGTYEQYF; cdr3_nt: TGTGCCAGCAGTTTGGACAGGGGGACCTACGAGCAGTACTTC
clone_size: .; j_call: TRBJ1-5; d_call: .; cdr3_length: 12; v_call: TRBV7-9; cdr3_aa: CASRVGSEPQHF; cdr3_nt: TGTGCCAGCAGGGTAGGTTCGGAGCCCCAGCATTTT
clone_size: once; j_call: TRBJ2-5; d_call: .; cdr3_length: 15; v_call: TRBV5-1; cdr3_aa: CASSLETSRTETQYF; cdr3_nt: TGCGCCAGCAGCTTGGAGACGTCTAGGACAGAGACCCAGTACTTC
clone_size: .; j_call: TRBJ2-7; d_call: .; cdr3_length: 10; v_call: TRBV29-1; cdr3_aa: CSVVSYEQYF; cdr3_nt: TGCAGCGTTGTTTCCTACGAGCAGTACTTC
clone_size: .; j_call: TRBJ1-5; d_call: .; cdr3_length: 15; v_call: TRBV18; cdr3_aa: CASSPSAGRNQPQHF; cdr3_nt: TGTGCCAGCTCACCTTCGGCCGGGAGGAATCAGCCCCAGCATTTT
clone_size: .; j_call: TRBJ2-1; d_call: .; cdr3_length: 17; v_call: TRBV4-1; cdr3_aa: CASRLSDPVGGRNEQFF; cdr3_nt: TGCGCCAGCAGATTGTCCGACCCGGTGGGGGGTAGGAATGAGCAGTTCTTC
clone_size: .; j_call: TRBJ2-7; d_call: .; cdr3_length: 21; v_call: TRBV4-3; cdr3_aa: CASSQVAGLPRGNPSSYEQYF; cdr3_nt: TGCGCCAGCAGCCAAGTCGCTGGACTACCGAGAGGAAACCCTTCCTCCTACGAGCAGTACTTC